These 25 T cell receptor beta chains share one sample of origin, sequenced in a study of cytomegalovirus exposure and HLA in healthy donors. Using immunoSEQ multiplex PCR, the repertoire was profiled, and TCRdb retains in-frame clones only, with some absent. The repertoire has tens of thousands of clones, roughly 94% of them found once; the top ten carry nearly 4.5%. Sequencing was done on a sample of PBMCs. These receptor sequences come from a young man in good health and CMV-seropositive.

The V gene is TRBV2, the J gene TRBJ2-3; no clear D gene. Trimming pared 2 bases from V and 1 base from J, leaving 4 bases between. Per the germline V gene, CDR1 is SNHLY and CDR2 is FYNNEI. This CDR3 has 13 residues. CDR3 protein: CASSEPGTDTQYF. In DNA, the CDR3 is TGTGCCAGCAGTGAACCAGGCACAGATACGCAGTATTTT.

V usage is TRBV4-1 and J usage is TRBJ1-1; D might be TRBD1 (6 bases). CDR1 MGHRA and CDR2 YSYEKL come from the germline V gene. V was shortened by 2 bases and J by 1 base, with 8 bases between the two germline ends. The CDR3 totals 14 residues. CDR3 sequence: CASSQRTANTEAFF. CDR3 DNA sequence: TGCGCCAGCAGCCAAAGGACAGCGAACACTGAAGCTTTCTTT.

The chain employs TRBV4-2 and TRBJ2-7; the D gene is possibly TRBD2 (5 bases). V lost 0 bases to trimming and J lost 0 bases, with 15 bases between them. The CDR3 runs 17 residues. CDR1 is LGHNA, CDR2 YNFKEQ, per germline. The CDR3 sequence is CASSQESLSGSSYEQYF. CDR3 bases: TGTGCCAGCAGCCAAGAAAGCTTAAGCGGAAGCTCCTACGAGCAGTACTTC.

The rearrangement joins TRBV19 to TRBJ2-1, with D possibly being TRBD2 (6 bases). V gave up 5 bases and J gave up 2 bases, with 13 bases separating them. CDR3 length: 15 residues. Germline V gene data show CDR1 as LNHDA and CDR2 as SQIVND (reference sequence). The CDR3 is CASSLSSGAYNEQFF. The CDR3 coding sequence is TGTGCCAGTAGTTTAAGTAGCGGAGCCTACAATGAGCAGTTCTTC.

The genes are TRBV4-1 and TRBJ2-5; TRBD1 agrees at 9 bases. The germline CDR1 and CDR2 sequences are MGHRA and YSYEKL. Unmatched junction bases numbered 7, after V lost 0 bases and J lost 2 bases. This CDR3 has 17 amino acids. In DNA form, the CDR3 reads TGCGCCAGCAGCCAAGATGGGACAGGGTATGGGCAAGAGACCCAGTACTTC. Its protein product is CASSQDGTGYGQETQYF.

The chain carries TRBV6-6 and TRBJ2-2; TRBD2 agrees at 11 bases. CDR1 is MNHNY, CDR2 SVGAGI, per germline (reference sequence). This CDR3 is 15 amino acids long. V was clipped by 6 bases and J by 3 bases; unmatched bases: 3. The CDR3 spells CASRGTSGYTGELFF. CDR3 DNA: TGTGCCAGCAGAGGGACTAGCGGATACACCGGGGAGCTGTTTTTT.

The chain employs TRBV11-2 and TRBJ2-7; 14 nucleotides match TRBD2. Germline values: CDR1 SGHAT, CDR2 FQNNGV. Losses at the gene ends were 5 bases for V and 3 bases for J; bases not matched to a gene: 9. The CDR3 is 17 amino acids. Here the CDR3 reads CASSMGLAGAGVYEQYF. The CDR3 region has the DNA TGTGCCAGCAGCATGGGACTAGCGGGAGCGGGCGTCTACGAGCAGTACTTC.

The chain is built from TRBV28 and TRBJ2-7; 7 bases fit TRBD2. The CDR3 runs to 13 residues. Looked up from germline, CDR1 is MDHEN and CDR2 is SYDVKM. V was clipped by 8 bases and J by 6 bases; unmatched bases: 10. Here the CDR3 reads CASLEAGESEQYF. The CDR3 DNA reads TGTGCCAGCCTTGAGGCGGGGGAGTCCGAGCAGTACTTC.

The J gene is TRBJ2-3, the V gene TRBV2; 11 bases line up with TRBD2. Germline trimming cut 6 bases from V and 5 bases from J; bases unmatched to any gene: 10. Germline V lookup: CDR1 SNHLY, CDR2 FYNNEI. The CDR3 sequence is 16 residues long. DNA of the CDR3: TGTGCCAGCAGACGCATAGCGGGAGGGAGTGGAGATACGCAGTATTTT. Translating gives CASRRIAGGSGDTQYF.

This clone was recorded once. The CDR3 region has the DNA TGTGCCAGCAGTTACGAGCGGGAATATGAGCAGTTCTTC. Translating gives CASSYEREYEQFF. The chain has TRBV6-5 and TRBJ2-1; 7 bases line up with TRBD2. The CDR3 length is 13 residues. Per germline, CDR1 MNHEY and CDR2 SVGAGI. V trimming: 2 bases; J trimming: 8 bases; junction bases outside the gene matches: 3.

J is TRBJ2-4 and V is TRBV2; D ambiguous. Germline lookup yields CDR1 SNHLY and CDR2 FYNNEI. V lost 3 bases to trimming and J lost 0 bases, with 9 bases between them. The CDR3 length is 15 residues. CDR3 bases: TGTGCCAGCAGTGAGTCTATTCTAGCCAAAAACATTCAGTACTTC. This gives the protein CASSESILAKNIQYF.

This clone was counted a single time. The rearrangement joins TRBV27 to TRBJ2-1, with D maybe TRBD2 (5 bases). V dropped 4 bases and J dropped 8 bases, with 18 bases sitting between them. The length of the CDR3 is 15 residues. Germline V CDR1 and CDR2: MNHEY, SMNVEV (reference sequence). The chain's CDR3 is CASSSRLNPRDEQFF. The CDR3 coding sequence is TGTGCCAGCAGTTCCCGACTAAACCCTAGGGATGAGCAGTTCTTC.

This chain connects TRBV13 to TRBJ1-5; 7 nucleotides align to TRBD1. With 8 bases clipped from V and 6 bases from J, the junction kept 10 bases outside the gene matches. Germline V CDR1 and CDR2: PRHDT, FYEKMQ (reference sequence). The CDR3 is made up of 14 amino acids. CDR3 nucleotides: TGTGCCAGCGCCCGCAGGGGGGAAAGTCAGCCCCAGCATTTT. Amino acid sequence: CASARRGESQPQHF.

This chain uses TRBV7-8 with TRBJ2-2, with D tentatively TRBD1 (5 bases). CDR1 and CDR2 from the germline V gene are SGHVS and FQNEAQ. The germline V and J ends were trimmed by 3 bases and 1 base, with 9 bases remaining between them. The CDR3 sequence is 15 residues long. The CDR3 DNA sequence: TGTGCCAGCAGCTTTTTCCAGGGGAACACCGGGGAGCTGTTTTTT. It translates to CASSFFQGNTGELFF.

This clone is a singleton in its sample. V is TRBV7-2 and J is TRBJ2-7, with 11 bases lining up with TRBD2. With 3 bases clipped from V and 1 base from J, the junction kept 2 bases outside the gene matches. The CDR3 contains 15 residues. Germline V lookup: CDR1 SGHTA, CDR2 FQGNSA. The DNA for the CDR3 is TGTGCCAGCAGCTTTACTAGCGGGGGTTCCTACGAGCAGTACTTC. It specifies CASSFTSGGSYEQYF. The whole variable domain, filled in from reference TRBV7-2 and TRBJ2-7, reads GAGVSQSPSNKVTEKGKDVELRCDPISGHTALYWYRQSLGQGLEFLIYFQGNSAPDKSGLPSDRFSAERTGGSVSTLTIQRTQQEDSAVYLCASSFTSGGSYEQYFGPGTRLTVT.

This clone showed up just once. The chain is built from TRBV7-6 and TRBJ2-7, with TRBD1 matching 11 bases. The CDR3 is made up of 16 amino acids. Germline V gives CDR1 SGHVS, CDR2 FNYEAQ. J lost 7 bases, V lost 4 bases, and 12 bases had no gene match. Written as DNA, the CDR3 is TGTGCCAGCAGCTCCGCTTCCGGGACAGGGGGGCGTGAGCAGTACTTC. Translated, it gives CASSSASGTGGREQYF. Supplemented by reference TRBV7-6 and TRBJ2-7, the full variable domain reads GAGVSQSPRYKVTKRGQDVALRCDPISGHVSLYWYRQALGQGPEFLTYFNYEAQQDKSGLPNDRFSAERPEGSISTLTIQRTEQRDSAMYRCASSSASGTGGREQYFGPGTRLTVT.

This clone showed up just a few times. CDR3 DNA: TGTGCCAGCAGTCCAATGGACAGGCTTGCTAACTATGGCTACACCTTC. This encodes CASSPMDRLANYGYTF. The rearrangement links TRBV27 to TRBJ1-2; TRBD1 agrees at 7 bases. This CDR3 region has 16 residues. Germline CDR1 and CDR2: MNHEY and SMNVEV (reference sequence). With 5 bases clipped from V and 0 bases from J, the junction kept 9 bases outside the gene matches.

The chain employs TRBV21-1 and TRBJ1-6; whether TRBD1, the table's D call, matches the DNA was not checked. TRBV21-1 is described as a pseudogene. The CDR3 contains 13 residues. CDR3 amino acids: CASSGRVYSPLHF. DNA for the CDR3: TGTGCCAGCAGCGGCAGGGTTTATTCACCCCTCCACTTT.

The chain combines TRBV7-2 with TRBJ2-3; 10 bases are a match to TRBD1. CDR3 length: 16 residues. Per the germline V gene, CDR1 is SGHTA and CDR2 is FQGNSA. The V and J ends lost 4 bases and 3 bases, in that order; junction bases with no gene match: 7. CDR3 residues: CASSSRTGGLTDTQYF. The CDR3 DNA reads as TGTGCCAGCAGCTCCCGGACAGGGGGTTTAACAGATACGCAGTATTTT.

CDR3 loop: CASSVVPSLNYGYTF. The CDR3 DNA sequence: TGTGCCAGCAGCGTAGTGCCCAGTCTCAACTATGGCTACACCTTC. The chain recombines TRBV9 with TRBJ1-2, with no clear D. The ends were cut back, 0 bases at V and 2 bases at J, with 11 bases in the middle. There are 15 residues in the CDR3. The germline V gene encodes CDR1 SGDLS and CDR2 YYNGEE.

This chain joins TRBV30 and TRBJ2-7; 9 bases fit TRBD1. The CDR3 spans 14 residues. Germline trimming cut 4 bases from V and 4 bases from J; bases unmatched to any gene: 8. Germline values: CDR1 GTSNPN, CDR2 SVGIG (reference sequence). CDR3 nucleotides: TGTGCCTGGAAAAGGGGACAGGGATCGTACGAGCAGTACTTC. Amino acid sequence: CAWKRGQGSYEQYF.

The V call is TRBV19, the J call TRBJ2-5; maybe TRBD2 (6 bases). The CDR3 loop spans 14 amino acids. V lost 5 bases and J lost 7, with 17 bases in between. Germline V gene lookup returns CDR1 LNHDA and CDR2 SQIVND (reference sequence). The CDR3 region is CASSSGAGGGTQYF. The CDR3 DNA sequence: TGTGCCAGTAGTTCGGGAGCCGGGGGTGGGACCCAGTACTTC.

The chain links TRBV10-3 to TRBJ2-7; possible D gene TRBD2, 7 bases. Trimming removed 2 bases at V and 4 bases at J, with 12 bases between. Germline V gives CDR1 ENHRY, CDR2 SYGVKD. The CDR3 is made up of 14 amino acids. The CDR3: CAISESGTQYEQYF. The DNA for the CDR3 is TGTGCCATCAGTGAGAGCGGGACACAATACGAGCAGTACTTC.

The V call is TRBV23-1, the J call TRBJ2-7; D might be TRBD2 (6 bases). TRBV23-1 carries the ORF label, with uncertain function. V lost 0 bases, J lost 5 bases, and 14 bases lay in between. This CDR3 contains 15 residues. CDR3: CASSQSSGCRHEQYF. In nucleotides, the CDR3 is TGCGCCAGCAGTCAATCCAGCGGGTGCCGCCACGAGCAGTACTTC.

V and J are TRBV10-1 and TRBJ2-3; 9 bases are a match to TRBD2. The trim removed 3 bases at V and 2 bases at J, leaving 6 bases unmatched. The CDR3 totals 16 residues. CDR1 and CDR2 (germline): WNHNN, SYGVQD (reference sequence). The CDR3 is CASSETLAGITDTQYF. CDR3 DNA sequence: TGCGCCAGCAGTGAAACTCTAGCGGGGATCACAGATACGCAGTATTTT.